These T cell receptor beta chains were read from a single sample in a study of metastatic and nonmetastatic thyroid tumors. Via MiXCR, TCRdb re-called the PCR reads. Among 30,000 to 35,000 clones, 20% to 25% were seen once, and the ten largest hold roughly 3%. Sequencing was performed on tumor tissue. Receptor source: a male donor with papillary thyroid cancer or a benign thyroid nodule (not recorded which). Some clones in this sample may be carry-over from other donors' samples. The CDR3 runs from the conserved cysteine through the conserved F or W. The order of the fields is clone size, V gene, J gene, D gene, CDR3 DNA, CDR3 protein. D genes are given only for firm matches. The size field is filled for only some rows; it gives once, few, many or a size class.

few	TRBV6-1	TRBJ1-1	.	TGTGCCAGCAGTGTTGAACCCATCTCCCCTGAAGCTTTCTTT	CASSVEPISPEAFF
many	TRBV2	TRBJ1-2	.	TGTGCCAGCGCCGACGGAACCTATGGCTACACCTTC	CASADGTYGYTF
.	TRBV5-6	TRBJ2-6	.	TGTGCCAGCAGCTTCGGTGGAACTGGGGCCAACGTCCTGACTTTC	CASSFGGTGANVLTF
.	TRBV6-1	TRBJ2-3	TRBD2	TGTGCCAGCAGTCTCGGACTAGCGGGAATAGATACGCAGTATTTT	CASSLGLAGIDTQYF
few	TRBV5-1	TRBJ2-7	TRBD1	TGCGCCAGCAGCCTGGGACAGATCTACGAGCAGTACTTC	CASSLGQIYEQYF
many	TRBV6-2/TRBV6-3	TRBJ2-1	TRBD2	TGTGCCAGCAGTTATCTAGCGGGTTCCTACAATGAGCAGTTCTTC	CASSYLAGSYNEQFF
.	TRBV11-2	TRBJ2-1	.	TGTGCCAGCAGCGTAGGGGACCACAGCTACAATGAGCAGTTCTTC	CASSVGDHSYNEQFF
many	TRBV30	TRBJ2-5	.	TGTGCCTGGAGTGAAGGGCAAGAGACCCAGTACTTC	CAWSEGQETQYF
medium-sized	TRBV7-9	TRBJ2-1	TRBD1	TGTGCCTCTACGACAGGGGGTTATGAGCAGTTCTTC	CASTTGGYEQFF
many	TRBV3-1	TRBJ2-1	.	TGTGCCAGCAGCCAAGGGTACCAGCGGCAGTTCTTC	CASSQGYQRQFF
many	TRBV18	TRBJ2-6	.	TGTGCCAGTAAAACAGGGAGCTCTGGGGCCAACGTCCTGACTTTC	CASKTGSSGANVLTF
many	TRBV18	TRBJ2-5	.	TGTGCCAGCTCACCGCACAGAGAGACCCAGTACTTC	CASSPHRETQYF
.	TRBV27	TRBJ2-1	TRBD2	TGTGCCAGCGGTTTAGGGGGACTAGAGATCAATGAGCAGTTCTTC	CASGLGGLEINEQFF
.	TRBV24-1	TRBJ2-2	.	TGTGCCACCAGTGACCACTCGGCCGGGGAGCTGTTTTTT	CATSDHSAGELFF
.	TRBV28	TRBJ2-2	.	TGTGCCAGACCCACCGTAGGCCGCGATAACTGCAGGACGCGCAACACCGGGGAGCTGTTTTTC	CARPTVGRDNCRTRNTGELFF
many	TRBV6-2/TRBV6-3	TRBJ2-6	.	TGTGCCAGCAGTTACGTATGGATCCGGGACTCCCTATCTGGGGCCAACGTCCTGACTTTC	CASSYVWIRDSLSGANVLTF
medium-sized	TRBV19	TRBJ2-6	.	TGTGCCAGTAAGCCTGGGGCTGGGGCCAACGTCCTGACTTTC	CASKPGAGANVLTF
.	TRBV12-5	TRBJ2-6	.	TGTGCTAGTGGTCTCCTGCAGAGCTCTGGGGCCAACGTCCTGACTTTC	CASGLLQSSGANVLTF
.	TRBV5-1	TRBJ2-3	TRBD2	TGCGCCAGCAGCTCCGTACTGTCGGGAGGCGACACAGATACGCAGTATTTT	CASSSVLSGGDTDTQYF
.	TRBV6-1	TRBJ1-5	TRBD1	TGTGCCAGCAGTGAAGCGACAGGGGGGGGACGGCAGCCCCAGCATTTT	CASSEATGGGRQPQHF